These 16 T cell receptor beta chains were all obtained from the same sample, sequenced in a study of blood T cells in healthy people across ages. A second PCR, run for about 6 to 12 cycles, used a sample-barcoded 5' primer plus a J-beta primer mix. TCRdb reprocessed the 5' RACE reads via MiXCR and lists one record per CDR3 protein. This sample yields 1.5 million to 2 million distinct CDR3 sequences, of which around half are seen a single time; around 2.1% belongs to the top ten. The sequencing sample was made of blood. The origin of the receptors is a woman aged 40 to 50 in good health.

J is TRBJ2-5 and V is TRBV6-2 or TRBV6-3; 10 bases are a match to TRBD1. Trimming at V came to 8 bases and at J to 5 bases, leaving 2 bases not matched to a gene. This CDR3 is 12 amino acids long. Germline V gene data show CDR1 as MNHEY and CDR2 as SVGEGT. In nucleotides, the CDR3 is TGTGCCAGCGGGACAGGGGTGGAGACCCAGTACTTC. It translates to CASGTGVETQYF.

The chain uses TRBV6-2 or TRBV6-3 and TRBJ2-1; TRBD2 matches at 9 bases. The junction had 7 bases not matched to a gene; V was cut back by 6 bases and J by 4 bases. Germline V gives CDR1 MNHEY, CDR2 SVGEGT. This CDR3 has 15 amino acids. Written as DNA, the CDR3 is TGTGCCAGCAGGCCTATGGCGGGGGGGTACAATGAGCAGTTCTTC. It codes for CASRPMAGGYNEQFF.

This chain connects TRBV7-3 to TRBJ2-2; unclear D gene. This CDR3 has 15 residues. Trimming removed 4 bases at V and 2 bases at J, with 11 bases between. Germline values: CDR1 SGHTA, CDR2 FQGTGA. CDR3 coding DNA: TGTGCCAGCAGCTCATCTAGTGAAAACACCGGGGAGCTGTTTTTT. Amino acids: CASSSSSENTGELFF.

The CDR3 region is CASSHQGMNTEAFF. Written as DNA, the CDR3 is TGTGCCAGCAGCCATCAGGGCATGAACACTGAAGCTTTCTTT. The rearrangement joins TRBV7-9 to TRBJ1-1; D might be TRBD1 (5 bases). This CDR3 contains 14 residues. Germline CDR1 SEHNR, CDR2 FQNEAQ (reference sequence). V was shortened by 5 bases and J by 0 bases, with 10 bases between the two germline ends.

The gene calls are TRBV7-8 and TRBJ2-3, with TRBD1 identical over 9 bases. This CDR3 has 16 amino acids. Germline CDR1 and CDR2: SGHVS and FQNEAQ. J was trimmed by 4 bases and V by 5 bases; bases with no gene match: 10. CDR3 sequence (DNA): TGTGCCAGCAGCCTTAGGGACAGGGTGGTCGCAGATACGCAGTATTTT. It yields the protein CASSLRDRVVADTQYF.

This clonotype was found a few times. J is TRBJ1-5 and V is TRBV4-2; D gene ambiguous. CDR1 is LGHNA and CDR2 is YNFKEQ in the germline V gene. Trimming shortened V by 0 bases and J by 3 bases, and 9 bases separated the two germline ends. The CDR3 totals 15 residues. This CDR3 is CASSQEGNPNQPQHF. CDR3 bases: TGTGCCAGCAGCCAAGAGGGCAACCCCAATCAGCCCCAGCATTTT.

The chain joins TRBV20-1 to TRBJ1-4; 7 positions agree with TRBD1. The CDR3 spans 15 residues. Unmatched junction bases numbered 8, after V lost 1 base and J lost 6 bases. Germline V CDR1 and CDR2: DFQATT, SNEGSKA (reference sequence). CDR3 coding DNA: TGCAGTGCTAGAGGCCAGGGGGGAATGGATGAAAAACTGTTTTTT. It translates to CSARGQGGMDEKLFF.

V usage is TRBV7-9 and J usage is TRBJ2-4, with 7 bases that match TRBD2. The CDR3 sequence is 17 residues long. From germline, CDR1 is SEHNR and CDR2 FQNEAQ (reference sequence). V dropped 5 bases and J dropped 2; count of bases not matched to a gene: 12. CDR3 nucleotide sequence: TGTGCCAGCAGCGCCTCGAGGGAGGGAAGCCCCAAAAACATTCAGTACTTC. Encoded protein: CASSASREGSPKNIQYF.

On this clonotype itself: One end of the junction does not line up with germline, which may come from a read error. This rearrangement joins TRBV6-2 or TRBV6-3 to TRBJ2-6; D remains unclear. This CDR3 has 14 amino acids. Germline CDR1 reads MNHEY; CDR2 reads SVGEGT. The DNA of the CDR3 is TGTGCCAGCGGTTACCCGGCTGGGGCCAACGTCCTGACTTTC. Translating gives CASGYPAGANVLTF.

The chain couples TRBV11-2 to TRBJ2-7; weak D call: TRBD1 (6 bases). V was trimmed by 7 bases and J by 3 bases, leaving 16 bases between them. Germline V lookup: CDR1 SGHAT, CDR2 FQNNGV. This CDR3 region has 14 residues. CDR3 amino acids: CASKLTGSFYEQYF. CDR3 sequence (DNA): TGTGCCAGCAAACTAACAGGGTCGTTCTACGAGCAGTACTTC.

The chain recombines TRBV20-1 with TRBJ1-4, with D unresolved. The germline gives CDR1 DFQATT, CDR2 SNEGSKA (reference sequence). The V and J ends lost 1 base and 4 bases respectively, with 16 bases between them. This CDR3 comprises 16 residues. CDR3 amino acids: CSARVRWGGRNEKLFF. Here the CDR3 DNA reads TGCAGTGCTAGAGTACGGTGGGGAGGTCGTAATGAAAAACTGTTTTTT.

CDR3 residues: CASSQDPAWGTEAFF. The CDR3 DNA reads TGCGCCAGCAGCCAAGATCCAGCTTGGGGCACTGAAGCTTTCTTT. This chain links TRBV4-3 with TRBJ1-1, with D hard to call. This CDR3 region has 15 residues. Germline V gene lookup returns CDR1 LGHNA and CDR2 YSLEER. V lost 0 bases and J 4 bases, leaving 12 bases between the germline ends.

This chain joins TRBV7-2 and TRBJ2-3, with 8 nucleotides matching TRBD2. J was trimmed by 2 bases and V by 5 bases; bases with no gene match: 9. This CDR3 is built from 16 residues. Germline V gene sequence: CDR1 SGHTA, CDR2 FQGNSA. The CDR3 sequence is CASSLIPGLVTDTQYF. The CDR3 DNA reads as TGTGCCAGCAGCCTAATACCGGGACTAGTCACAGATACGCAGTATTTT.

This clonotype appeared a few times. The chain links TRBV3-1 to TRBJ2-1; D might be TRBD2 (5 bases). Germline V gene data show CDR1 as LGHDT and CDR2 as YNNKEL (reference sequence). With 5 bases removed from V and 10 bases from J, the gap between germline ends came to 15 bases. The CDR3 is 13 residues long. The CDR3 loop is CASSFEGAAEQFF. The CDR3 DNA is TGTGCCAGCAGCTTTGAGGGAGCTGCAGAGCAGTTCTTC.

A few counts support this clonotype. This rearrangement joins TRBV6-5 to TRBJ2-3; D is uncertain. CDR3 length: 13 residues. Trimming stripped 5 bases from V and 3 bases from J, with 9 bases between. From germline, CDR1 is MNHEY and CDR2 SVGAGI. CDR3 in DNA: TGTGCCAGCAGTGACGTGGGTACAGATACGCAGTATTTT. Translating gives CASSDVGTDTQYF.

There are a few counts of this clonotype. One junction end does not reproduce the germline sequence, and a read error may be involved. This chain connects TRBV29-1 to TRBJ2-6, with no clear D. The CDR3 has 16 residues. From germline, CDR1 is SQVTM and CDR2 ANQGSEA. In DNA form, the CDR3 reads TGCAGCGTGGAAGGGATCAAAGACTCTGGGGCCAACGTCCTGACTTTC. Translating gives CSVEGIKDSGANVLTF.